The T cell receptor beta chain under discussion was sequenced for a study of shared clonotypes between healthy human individuals. At the level of the study: Researchers drew samples from two women and a few men aged 18 to 49.

DNA from unsorted PBMC was sequenced on ten immunoSEQ deep assay plates. Sequenced by immunoSEQ multiplex PCR; TCRdb stores in-frame clones only, minus some. The data show about 510,000 clones, 70% to 80% seen once. The CDR3 runs 16 residues. V lost 4 bases and J lost 1; bases outside the gene matches: 11. Germline loops: CDR1 SGHNT, CDR2 YYREEE (reference sequence). The specimen sequenced was PBMCs. The V and J genes are TRBV5-4 and TRBJ2-7; 7 bases are a match to TRBD1. This receptor was taken from a woman aged 40 to 50 in good health. Some clones in this sample may be carry-over from other donors' samples. The CDR3 region has the DNA TGTGCCAGCAGCCCAGGGGGATCCGACTATTCCTACGAGCAGTACTTC. Its translation is CASSPGGSDYSYEQYF.